The 7 T cell receptor beta chains given below trace back to one sample, sequenced in a study of cytomegalovirus exposure and HLA in healthy donors. The PCR contained 60 Vbeta and 13 Jbeta primers. TCRdb's copy holds only in-frame clones and misses some; the assay was immunoSEQ multiplex PCR. The table shows 95,000 or so clones, with around 79% occurring only once. Source material: PBMCs. The receptors originated from a woman in her forties in good health and CMV-seronegative.

V gene TRBV5-1 combines with J gene TRBJ1-1; D is unclear. V lost 4 bases and J lost 2, with 12 bases in between. The CDR3 is made up of 14 amino acids. The V gene's germline CDR1 is SGHRS and CDR2 YFSETQ. CDR3 loop: CASSRQNLNTEAFF. CDR3 nucleotides: TGCGCCAGCAGCCGACAAAACCTAAACACTGAAGCTTTCTTT.

This chain uses TRBV5-6 with TRBJ1-2, with TRBD1 identical over 9 bases. Germline V gene lookup returns CDR1 SGHDT and CDR2 YYEEEE. The CDR3 totals 13 residues. V was clipped by 2 bases and J by 8 bases; unmatched bases: 4. The CDR3 sequence: CASSLDRGEGYTF. The CDR3, as DNA: TGTGCCAGCAGCTTAGACAGGGGGGAAGGCTACACCTTC.

The chain employs TRBV13 and TRBJ2-7; perhaps TRBD2 as D (5 bases). The CDR3 is 16 residues long. Trimming stripped 5 bases from V and 7 bases from J, with 24 bases between. CDR1 is PRHDT and CDR2 is FYEKMQ in the germline V gene (reference sequence). In DNA form, the CDR3 reads TGTGCCAGCAGCCCAGAACTTCGGGGTCTCAACGGGGAGCAGTACTTC. As protein: CASSPELRGLNGEQYF.

The V gene is TRBV9, the J gene TRBJ2-7; D remains ambiguous. Germline CDR1 SGDLS, CDR2 YYNGEE. Trimming removed 0 bases at V and 1 base at J, with 8 bases between. This CDR3 has 14 residues. CDR3 nucleotide sequence: TGTGCCAGCAGCGTAGCAACACAATCCTACGAGCAGTACTTC. Protein sequence: CASSVATQSYEQYF.

The chain links TRBV29-1 to TRBJ2-5, with a possible D match to TRBD1 (5 bases). Germline V gives CDR1 SQVTM, CDR2 ANQGSEA. The ends were cut back, 4 bases at V and 2 bases at J, with 14 bases in the middle. The CDR3 loop spans 14 amino acids. CDR3 sequence (DNA): TGCAGCGTTGTTTTGGCAGGACAACAAGAGACCCAGTACTTC. It specifies CSVVLAGQQETQYF.

The rearrangement uses TRBV6-6 and TRBJ2-7, with D maybe TRBD1 (5 bases). Trimming removed 4 bases from V and 6 bases from J, with 22 bases in between. From germline, CDR1 is MNHNY and CDR2 SVGAGI (reference sequence). This CDR3 has 16 amino acids. The CDR3 loop reads CASSLPIVQEIGEQYF. The CDR3 DNA reads as TGTGCCAGCAGTTTACCGATAGTACAGGAGATAGGCGAGCAGTACTTC.

The rearrangement links TRBV7-9 to TRBJ2-7; a weak D match, TRBD2 (5 bases). V lost 5 bases to trimming and J lost 6 bases, with 26 bases between them. The CDR3 has 17 amino acids. Germline V gives CDR1 SEHNR, CDR2 FQNEAQ (reference sequence). The CDR3 DNA is TGTGCCAGCAGCCAAACCCCCGGGGATTTGGCTTGGGGCGAGCAGTACTTC. Translating it yields CASSQTPGDLAWGEQYF.